Listed here are 3 T cell receptor beta chains from one sample, sequenced in a study of blood T cell repertoires in COVID-19. The repertoire was sequenced with immunoSEQ multiplex PCR; TCRdb's copy has only in-frame clones and lacks some. This sample has roughly 200,000 clones, with more than 70% found just once. Sequenced: PBMCs or T cells enriched from blood (not recorded which). Source of these receptors: a man aged 40-50 years with acute COVID-19.

This clone was detected only once. The J gene is TRBJ1-1, the V gene TRBV19; D unclear. Germline CDR1 reads LNHDA; CDR2 reads SQIVND (reference sequence). Trimming cost V 6 bases and J 7 bases, with 12 bases left between them. This CDR3 is built from 12 residues. CDR3 protein: CASSREGLEAFF. The CDR3 DNA follows: TGTGCCAGTAGCCGCGAGGGTCTTGAAGCTTTCTTT. Based on the CDR3 plus reference TRBV19 and TRBJ1-1, the full variable domain is DGGITQSPKYLFRKEGQNVTLSCEQNLNHDAMYWYRQDPGQGLRLIYYSQIVNDFQKGDIAEGYSVSREKKESFPLTVTSAQKNPTAFYLCASSREGLEAFFGQGTRLTVV.

The chain joins TRBV7-9 to TRBJ2-3, with 8 bases lining up with TRBD2. The CDR3 contains 17 residues. Germline CDR1 SEHNR, CDR2 FQNEAQ (reference sequence). V lost 3 bases and J lost 4; bases outside the gene matches: 12. As DNA, the CDR3 is TGTGCCAGCAGCTTGGTTTTGACGGGAGGGGTGCCAGATACGCAGTATTTT. Translated, it gives CASSLVLTGGVPDTQYF.

J is TRBJ2-1 and V is TRBV27; 12 nucleotides match TRBD2. Trimming removed 5 bases from V and 4 bases from J; junction bases left unmatched: 9. CDR1 MNHEY and CDR2 SMNVEV come from the germline V gene (reference sequence). This CDR3 has 17 residues. CDR3 loop: CASSGLAGGSSYNEQFF. As DNA, the CDR3 is TGTGCCAGCAGTGGGCTAGCGGGAGGGAGTAGTTACAATGAGCAGTTCTTC.